The 23 T cell receptor beta chains presented below share a single source sample, sequenced in a study of identical twins. In TCRdb, the 5' RACE reads were re-called with MiXCR into one record per CDR3 protein. The repertoire consists of 1.5 million to 2 million distinct CDR3 sequences, with more than 30% occurring once and the leading ten covering 0.25% to 0.3%. Material for sequencing was cord blood. The receptors were sampled from a newborn girl in good health.

This clonotype was picked up a small number of times. This chain links TRBV27 with TRBJ2-1; TRBD2 matches 13 bases. The CDR3 loop spans 16 amino acids. Germline-derived CDR1 and CDR2 are MNHEY and SMNVEV (reference sequence). The V segment lost 5 bases and the J segment 2 bases; nucleotides outside the gene matches: 3. Here the CDR3 DNA reads TGTGCCAGCAGTCCCGGGACTAGCGGGACCTACAATGAGCAGTTCTTC. Its protein product is CASSPGTSGTYNEQFF.

This clonotype was seen a few times. This chain uses TRBV12-3 or TRBV12-4 with TRBJ1-6; TRBD1 matches at 8 bases. This CDR3 region has 14 residues. V trimming: 5 bases; J trimming: 10 bases; junction bases outside the gene matches: 7. The CDR3 here is CASSMDRARSPLHF. CDR3 nucleotides: TGTGCCAGCAGTATGGACAGGGCCCGGTCACCCCTCCACTTT.

The V gene is TRBV20-1, the J gene TRBJ2-3; D possibly corresponds to TRBD2 (6 bases). The germline V gene encodes CDR1 DFQATT and CDR2 SNEGSKA (reference sequence). The CDR3 is made up of 12 amino acids. V lost 2 bases to trimming and J lost 7 bases, with 10 bases between them. Here the CDR3 reads CSARRGTNTQYF. The CDR3 nucleotides are TGCAGTGCTAGACGGGGGACCAATACGCAGTATTTT.

A word on this clonotype: An end of the junction differs from the germline gene, which may be a read error. This chain uses TRBV10-3 with TRBJ2-5; TRBD2 matches at 7 bases. The V gene's germline CDR1 is ENHRY and CDR2 SYGVKD. The CDR3 has 15 residues. CDR3 region: CASSEERSFVREQYF. The DNA of the CDR3 is TGTGCCAGCAGTGAAGAGCGGTCTTTTGTGCGGGAGCAGTACTTC.

The chain carries TRBV4-2 and TRBJ2-2, with 11 bases matching TRBD2. The CDR3 covers 16 residues. The V and J ends lost 2 bases and 3 bases, in that order; junction bases with no gene match: 2. Germline V lookup: CDR1 LGHNA, CDR2 YNFKEQ. The CDR3 sequence is CASSQLLAGDTGELFF. Here the CDR3 DNA reads TGTGCCAGCAGCCAATTACTAGCGGGAGACACCGGGGAGCTGTTTTTT.

The CDR3 bases are TGTGCCAGCAGCCTCACCGGGACTAGCGTAGATGAGCAGTACTTC. Translating it yields CASSLTGTSVDEQYF. The rearrangement uses TRBV3-1 and TRBJ2-7; 10 bases agree with TRBD2. The ends lost 4 bases at V and 7 bases at J; junction bases unmatched: 10. CDR1 LGHDT and CDR2 YNNKEL come from the germline V gene (reference sequence). This CDR3 region has 15 residues.

This clonotype came up many times. This chain uses TRBV4-2 with TRBJ2-7; TRBD2 aligns across 9 bases. The CDR3 covers 14 residues. Germline V CDR1 and CDR2: LGHNA, YNFKEQ. V was clipped by 1 base and J by 2 bases; unmatched bases: 0. This chain's CDR3 is CASSQASGAYEQYF. The CDR3 nucleotides read TGTGCCAGCAGCCAAGCTAGCGGGGCCTACGAGCAGTACTTC.

A few counts support this clonotype. The genes are TRBV25-1 and TRBJ2-1; D unclear. The CDR3 consists of 14 residues. Looked up from germline, CDR1 is MGHDK and CDR2 is SYGVNS. The ends were cut back, 5 bases at V and 3 bases at J, with 11 bases in the middle. The CDR3 coding sequence is TGTGCCAGCAGTCGTTCTATCGTCTACAATGAGCAGTTCTTC. It codes for CASSRSIVYNEQFF. The full variable domain, with the rest looked up from reference TRBV25-1 and TRBJ2-1, is EADIYQTPRYLVIGTGKKITLECSQTMGHDKMYWYQQDPGMELHLIHYSYGVNSTEKGDLSSESTVSRIRTEHFPLTLESARPSHTSQYLCASSRSIVYNEQFFGPGTRLTVL.

This clonotype showed up just a few times. The chain joins TRBV4-2 to TRBJ1-2; 10 bases fit TRBD1. Germline CDR1 is LGHNA and CDR2 is YNFKEQ. The CDR3 loop spans 17 amino acids. The ends lost 0 bases at V and 4 bases at J; junction bases unmatched: 8. In DNA, the CDR3 is TGTGCCAGCAGCCAAGAGAGGGGGACAGGGGTACCCTATGGCTACACCTTC. Its translation: CASSQERGTGVPYGYTF.

This clonotype has only a few counts. The chain is built from TRBV6-6 and TRBJ2-1; 8 bases match TRBD2. Germline V gene sequence: CDR1 MNHNY, CDR2 SVGAGI (reference sequence). The CDR3 sequence is 14 residues long. V was clipped by 6 bases and J by 2 bases; unmatched bases: 3. CDR3 sequence (DNA): TGTGCCAGCAGCAAGGGACTAGCCTACAATGAGCAGTTCTTC. Protein: CASSKGLAYNEQFF.

There are many counts of this clonotype. An end of the junction differs from the germline gene, which may be a read error. V usage is TRBV5-1 and J usage is TRBJ1-5; TRBD1 matches at 7 bases. CDR1 is SGHRS, CDR2 YFSETQ, per germline. The length of the CDR3 is 13 residues. This CDR3 is CASSSGQNQPQHF. For the CDR3, the DNA is TGTGCCAGCAGCTCGGGACAGAATCAGCCCCAGCATTTT.

The V and J genes are TRBV13 and TRBJ2-5; 8 bases agree with TRBD2. Trimming cost V 4 bases and J 3 bases; bases outside gene matches: 7. Germline CDR1 reads PRHDT; CDR2 reads FYEKMQ (reference sequence). The CDR3 has 15 residues. CDR3 nucleotides: TGTGCCAGCAGCTCCCCTGGGACTAGAAAAGAGACCCAGTACTTC. It is translated as CASSSPGTRKETQYF.

For this clonotype: A much larger clone sits a single nucleotide away, making a read error possible. The rearrangement uses TRBV6-5 and TRBJ2-4; 8 bases fit TRBD2. The germline gives CDR1 MNHEY, CDR2 SVGAGI. The ends lost 0 bases at V and 15 bases at J; junction bases unmatched: 10. This CDR3 spans 14 amino acids. The CDR3: CASSYSLAAYERYF. The CDR3 DNA reads TGTGCCAGCAGTTACTCACTAGCGGCCTACGAGCGGTACTTC.

The chain uses TRBV28 and TRBJ1-4, with D maybe TRBD1 (6 bases). The CDR3 runs 11 residues. Germline V gene sequence: CDR1 MDHEN, CDR2 SYDVKM. The V gene lost 11 bases and the J gene lost 7 bases, with 11 bases spanning the gap. CDR3 sequence reads: CAWYRVEKLFF. For the CDR3, the DNA is TGTGCCTGGTACAGGGTTGAAAAACTGTTTTTT.

This clonotype was counted ten times or more. J is TRBJ2-1 and V is TRBV25-1; 11 bases map to TRBD2. Trimming took 4 bases from V and 6 from J; bases not matched to a gene: 5. CDR3 size: 15 residues. Germline V CDR1 and CDR2: MGHDK, SYGVNS. CDR3 amino acids: CASSVLAGVTNEQFF. CDR3 DNA: TGTGCCAGCAGTGTACTAGCGGGGGTAACCAATGAGCAGTTCTTC.

The CDR3 DNA reads as TGTGCCAGCAGCTTAGGAGGTTACAATAGCAATCAGCCCCAGCATTTT. Protein product: CASSLGGYNSNQPQHF. The chain links TRBV7-8 to TRBJ1-5; no reliable D call. This CDR3 spans 16 amino acids. The germline V gene has CDR1 SGHVS and CDR2 FQNEAQ. V was pared by 1 base and J by 0 bases, with 10 bases between.

In this sample, this clonotype turned up a few times. The chain combines TRBV10-3 with TRBJ1-1; D may be TRBD1 (5 bases). The CDR3 is 14 residues long. Trimming left V 7 bases short and J 4 bases short, with 16 bases between. Germline V gene lookup returns CDR1 ENHRY and CDR2 SYGVKD. DNA of the CDR3: TGTGCCATCACCGACGGGGGGTATGGCACTGAAGCTTTCTTT. It is translated as CAITDGGYGTEAFF.

The chain combines TRBV12-3 or TRBV12-4 with TRBJ2-3; possible D gene TRBD2, 6 bases. The germline V and J ends were trimmed by 4 bases and 4 bases, with 12 bases remaining between them. This CDR3 is 14 amino acids long. CDR3 region: CASSSGRRADTQYF. CDR3 in DNA: TGTGCCAGCAGTTCTGGCAGGAGGGCAGATACGCAGTATTTT.

This clonotype was picked up a small number of times. The chain is built from TRBV12-3 or TRBV12-4 and TRBJ2-3; TRBD2 matches at 7 bases. The CDR3 has 15 residues. After removal of 3 bases from V and 3 bases from J, the junction contained 6 bases not matched to a gene. The CDR3 is CASSLAGRRTDTQYF. CDR3 sequence (DNA): TGTGCCAGCAGTTTGGCCGGGAGGAGGACAGATACGCAGTATTTT.

The genes are TRBV6-2 or TRBV6-3 and TRBJ1-2; TRBD1 aligns across 7 bases. The CDR3 runs to 13 residues. V dropped 7 bases and J dropped 6; count of bases not matched to a gene: 8. Germline-derived CDR1 and CDR2 are MNHEY and SVGEGT. The CDR3 DNA sequence: TGTGCCAGCACCACGACAGGGTTCGATGGCTACACCTTC. This encodes CASTTTGFDGYTF.

This clonotype has a handful of counts. The J gene is TRBJ2-1, the V gene TRBV6-1, with 10 bases fitting TRBD1. Trimming took 2 bases from V and 5 from J; bases not matched to a gene: 9. This CDR3 is 17 amino acids long. Germline assignment: CDR1 MNHNS and CDR2 SASEGT. DNA for the CDR3: TGTGCCAGCAGTGAATTTATGGGACAGGGGCTAGACAATGAGCAGTTCTTC. Protein sequence: CASSEFMGQGLDNEQFF.

The chain is built from TRBV6-1 and TRBJ2-1, with D perhaps matching TRBD1 (5 bases). The V end was cut by 4 bases, the J end by 8 bases, with 18 bases between. The CDR3 spans 15 residues. Germline values: CDR1 MNHNS, CDR2 SASEGT. The CDR3 loop is CASSVRRVRSYEQFF. The CDR3 DNA sequence: TGTGCCAGCAGTGTTCGCAGGGTCAGAAGCTATGAGCAGTTCTTC.

The chain employs TRBV5-1 and TRBJ1-2; D unresolved. The V end lost 4 bases, the J end lost 0 bases, and 16 bases lay between the germline ends. Germline-derived CDR1 and CDR2 are SGHRS and YFSETQ. CDR3 length equals 16 residues. CDR3 nucleotide sequence: TGCGCCAGCAGCCCGCCCCTGGCGGACGCTAACTATGGCTACACCTTC. It translates to CASSPPLADANYGYTF.